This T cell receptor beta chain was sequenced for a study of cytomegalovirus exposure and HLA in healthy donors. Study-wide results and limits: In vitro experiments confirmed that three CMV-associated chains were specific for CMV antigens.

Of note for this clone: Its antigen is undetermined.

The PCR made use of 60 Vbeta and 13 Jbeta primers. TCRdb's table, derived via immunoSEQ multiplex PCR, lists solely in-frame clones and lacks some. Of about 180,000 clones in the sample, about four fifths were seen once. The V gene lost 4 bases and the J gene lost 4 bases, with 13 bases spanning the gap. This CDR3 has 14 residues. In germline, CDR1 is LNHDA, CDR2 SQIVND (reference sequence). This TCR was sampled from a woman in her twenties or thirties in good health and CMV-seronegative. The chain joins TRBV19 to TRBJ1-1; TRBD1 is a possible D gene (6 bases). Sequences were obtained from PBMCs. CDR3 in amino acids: CASSNGGLGTEAFF. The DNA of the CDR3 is TGTGCCAGTAGTAACGGGGGGCTGGGCACTGAAGCTTTCTTT.